The next 24 T cell receptor beta chains were all read from a single sample in a study of cytomegalovirus exposure and HLA in healthy donors. Vbeta (60) and Jbeta (13) primers were used in the PCR. Assay used: immunoSEQ multiplex PCR; TCRdb lists only in-frame clones, some missing. The profile shows around 130,000 clones, 70% to 75% of them singletons. Sequencing input: PBMCs. These receptors all come from a man aged 30 to 45 in good health and CMV-seronegative.

The chain joins TRBV7-8 to TRBJ1-5, with TRBD1 as a possible D gene (5 bases). Germline V CDR1 and CDR2: SGHVS, FQNEAQ. V gave up 7 bases and J gave up 2 bases, with 18 bases separating them. The CDR3 has 16 amino acids. Here the CDR3 reads CASTREPRDGNQPQHF. The CDR3 nucleotides are TGTGCCAGCACCAGAGAACCCAGGGATGGCAATCAGCCCCAGCATTTT.

For this clone: At one end the junction does not follow the germline gene, possibly because of a read error. J is TRBJ1-2 and V is TRBV5-1; TRBD1 aligns across 8 bases. The CDR3 extends over 13 amino acids. The germline gives CDR1 SGHRS, CDR2 YFSETQ. This CDR3 is CASRLDRDNGYTF. CDR3 nucleotides: TGCGCCAGCAGATTGGACAGGGACAATGGCTACACCTTC.

In DNA, the CDR3 is TGCGCCAGCAGCCCCTCTAGCGAGGGGACCCAGTACTTC. Its translation: CASSPSSEGTQYF. This sequence joins TRBV4-3 and TRBJ2-5; maybe TRBD2 (6 bases). Germline-derived CDR1 and CDR2 are LGHNA and YSLEER. This CDR3 is 13 amino acids long. The V gene lost 4 bases and the J gene lost 7 bases, with 13 bases spanning the gap.

The chain joins TRBV28 to TRBJ1-5; tentative D call: TRBD1 (6 bases). The CDR3 contains 14 residues. Germline CDR1 MDHEN, CDR2 SYDVKM. V was pared by 10 bases and J by 0 bases, with 13 bases between. CDR3 residues: CATRRTDSNQPQHF. CDR3 DNA sequence: TGTGCCACCCGACGGACAGATAGCAATCAGCCCCAGCATTTT.

The V gene is TRBV30, the J gene TRBJ1-1, with TRBD1 as a possible D gene (5 bases). This CDR3 is built from 13 residues. Germline V gives CDR1 GTSNPN, CDR2 SVGIG (reference sequence). Trimming stripped 4 bases from V and 0 bases from J, with 9 bases between. The CDR3 region has the DNA TGTGCCTGGACAGGGAAGGTGAACACTGAAGCTTTCTTT. Translated, it gives CAWTGKVNTEAFF.

The chain recombines TRBV6-8 with TRBJ2-3; 8 bases agree with TRBD2. V trimming: 2 bases; J trimming: 2 bases; junction bases outside the gene matches: 6. From germline, CDR1 is MNHGY and CDR2 SAAAGT. CDR3 length: 16 amino acids. CDR3 loop: CASSYQVAGHTDTQYF. CDR3 bases: TGTGCCAGCAGTTACCAGGTAGCGGGACACACAGATACGCAGTATTTT.

There are a few counts of this clone. J is TRBJ2-5 and V is TRBV7-9; 7 bases line up with TRBD1. The germline V gene has CDR1 SEHNR and CDR2 FQNEAQ (reference sequence). Trimming cost V 1 base and J 2 bases; bases outside gene matches: 4. The CDR3 contains 15 residues. CDR3 amino acids: CASSLGAGGQETQYF. The DNA for the CDR3 is TGTGCCAGCAGCTTAGGGGCAGGGGGACAAGAGACCCAGTACTTC.

The chain has TRBV19 and TRBJ1-1; D gene uncertain. Deletions cut 5 bases from V and 1 base from J, with 5 bases between. The CDR3 extends over 12 amino acids. Per germline, CDR1 LNHDA and CDR2 SQIVND (reference sequence). The CDR3 sequence is CASSSRNTEAFF. CDR3 DNA: TGTGCCAGTAGTTCCCGGAACACTGAAGCTTTCTTT.

This chain connects TRBV6-1 to TRBJ2-7; TRBD1 matches at 7 bases. V lost 4 bases and J lost 2; bases outside the gene matches: 5. The CDR3 contains 14 residues. Per germline, CDR1 MNHNS and CDR2 SASEGT. CDR3 sequence (DNA): TGTGCCAGCAGTGGAAGGGACAGTACCTACGAGCAGTACTTC. It specifies CASSGRDSTYEQYF.

The rearrangement joins TRBV5-1 to TRBJ2-3; 7 bases line up with TRBD1. Germline values: CDR1 SGHRS, CDR2 YFSETQ. This CDR3 spans 14 amino acids. V was pared by 5 bases and J by 0 bases, with 3 bases of the junction left unmatched. CDR3 sequence (DNA): TGCGCCAGCAGTGGGGGACAGAGCACAGATACGCAGTATTTT. It encodes CASSGGQSTDTQYF.

The chain combines TRBV7-8 with TRBJ1-1; tentative D call: TRBD1 (6 bases). V lost 2 bases to trimming and J lost 5 bases, with 12 bases between them. The CDR3 is made up of 14 amino acids. Germline V CDR1 and CDR2: SGHVS, FQNEAQ. DNA for the CDR3: TGTGCCAGCAGCTTATTCGGGCAGGGGACTGAAGCTTTCTTT. Translating gives CASSLFGQGTEAFF.

The rearrangement links TRBV4-3 to TRBJ1-5, with TRBD1 identical over 7 bases. CDR1 is LGHNA, CDR2 YSLEER, per germline. Germline trimming cut 4 bases from V and 2 bases from J; bases unmatched to any gene: 5. The CDR3 has 15 residues. The CDR3 loop is CASSRTTGGNQPQHF. The CDR3 bases are TGCGCCAGCAGCCGCACTACAGGGGGCAATCAGCCCCAGCATTTT.

This chain connects TRBV11-1 to TRBJ1-1; 11 bases line up with TRBD1. The V gene end was trimmed by 4 bases and the J gene end by 5 bases; junction bases not matched to a gene: 6. The CDR3 sequence is 15 residues long. Germline V gene data show CDR1 as SGHAT and CDR2 as FQDESV (reference sequence). CDR3 in DNA: TGTGCCAGCAGCTCAGGACAGGGGGCGCGGACTGAAGCTTTCTTT. The encoded protein is CASSSGQGARTEAFF.

This clone was detected only once. The chain recombines TRBV9 with TRBJ1-5; D is perhaps TRBD1 (6 bases). CDR3 length: 15 amino acids. The ends were cut back, 0 bases at V and 7 bases at J, with 14 bases in the middle. Germline V gene data show CDR1 as SGDLS and CDR2 as YYNGEE. The CDR3 loop reads CASSVEGGLDQPQHF. The CDR3, as DNA: TGTGCCAGCAGCGTAGAGGGGGGGTTGGACCAGCCCCAGCATTTT.

The chain carries TRBV29-1 and TRBJ2-3, with 7 bases fitting TRBD2. Losses at the gene ends were 6 bases for V and 1 base for J; bases not matched to a gene: 7. The CDR3 length is 14 residues. Germline assignment: CDR1 SQVTM and CDR2 ANQGSEA. The CDR3 bases are TGCAGCGTCTTAGCGGGTGGCCGCACAGATACGCAGTATTTT. Its translation: CSVLAGGRTDTQYF.

This chain links TRBV4-1 with TRBJ2-7, with D maybe TRBD2 (7 bases). Germline V CDR1 and CDR2: MGHRA, YSYEKL. The CDR3 loop spans 17 amino acids. V dropped 6 bases and J dropped 3 bases, with 24 bases sitting between them. CDR3 nucleotide sequence: TGCGCCAGCAGTCCTCGCGGGGGCCGCCGCCAGAACTACGAGCAGTACTTC. Protein sequence: CASSPRGGRRQNYEQYF.

This clone was observed a few times. The chain couples TRBV5-4 to TRBJ1-2; the match to TRBD1 covers 8 bases. The CDR3 has 14 residues. Germline assignment: CDR1 SGHNT and CDR2 YYREEE (reference sequence). After removal of 6 bases from V and 3 bases from J, the junction contained 7 bases not matched to a gene. The CDR3 DNA is TGTGCCAGCACCCCCCAGGGGGCGCACTATGGCTACACCTTC. It specifies CASTPQGAHYGYTF.

The chain recombines TRBV7-3 with TRBJ2-3; 7 bases are shared with TRBD2. Looked up from germline, CDR1 is SGHTA and CDR2 is FQGTGA. The CDR3 is 15 amino acids. J was trimmed by 2 bases and V by 6 bases; bases with no gene match: 8. The CDR3 protein is CASSRSGAFTDTQYF. CDR3 coding DNA: TGTGCCAGCAGTAGGAGCGGGGCATTCACAGATACGCAGTATTTT. Based on the CDR3 plus reference TRBV7-3 and TRBJ2-3, the full variable domain is GAGVSQTPSNKVTEKGKYVELRCDPISGHTALYWYRQSLGQGPEFLIYFQGTGAADDSGLPNDRFFAVRPEGSVSTLKIQRTERGDSAVYLCASSRSGAFTDTQYFGPGTRLTVL.

This clone was picked up a small number of times. This chain uses TRBV6-5 with TRBJ1-2; 7 nucleotides agree with TRBD1. Per the germline V gene, CDR1 is MNHEY and CDR2 is SVGAGI. V trimming: 2 bases; J trimming: 6 bases; junction bases outside the gene matches: 3. The CDR3 is 13 amino acids. CDR3: CASSYRGRDGYTF. Here the CDR3 DNA reads TGTGCCAGCAGTTACAGGGGGCGAGATGGCTACACCTTC.

There are a few counts of this clone. This chain joins TRBV5-7 and TRBJ2-7, with 8 bases identical to TRBD1. TRBV5-7 is classed as an ORF, of uncertain function. The junction had 8 bases not matched to a gene; V was cut back by 4 bases and J by 2 bases. This CDR3 is 15 amino acids long. The CDR3 DNA follows: TGTGCCAGCAGCCACGGGACAGGCCCTCCCTACGAGCAGTACTTC. It encodes CASSHGTGPPYEQYF.

The chain is built from TRBV19 and TRBJ1-1, with a weak D call TRBD1 (5 bases). The CDR3 spans 15 residues. Per the germline V gene, CDR1 is LNHDA and CDR2 is SQIVND (reference sequence). Between the trimmed V and J ends, which lost 3 bases and 1 base, there was a span of 12 bases. CDR3 amino acids: CASSIGGFENTEAFF. Here the CDR3 DNA reads TGTGCCAGTAGTATTGGGGGGTTCGAGAACACTGAAGCTTTCTTT.

The chain combines TRBV10-3 with TRBJ1-6, with no clear D. The germline V gene encodes CDR1 ENHRY and CDR2 SYGVKD. With 2 bases removed from V and 10 bases from J, the gap between germline ends came to 6 bases. This CDR3 is built from 12 residues. The CDR3 DNA sequence: TGTGCCATCAGTGAGCCGGGGTCACCCCTCCACTTT. It yields the protein CAISEPGSPLHF.

This chain links TRBV19 with TRBJ2-2; a weak D match, TRBD1 (8 bases). The CDR3 is made up of 17 amino acids. Germline V lookup: CDR1 LNHDA, CDR2 SQIVND (reference sequence). Trimming cost V 8 bases and J 3 bases, with 22 bases left between them. The CDR3 is CASVKRGQALDTGELFF. The CDR3 DNA reads TGTGCCAGTGTTAAGCGGGGACAGGCATTAGACACCGGGGAGCTGTTTTTT. The full variable domain, its missing parts supplied by reference TRBV19 and TRBJ2-2, is DGGITQSPKYLFRKEGQNVTLSCEQNLNHDAMYWYRQDPGQGLRLIYYSQIVNDFQKGDIAEGYSVSREKKESFPLTVTSAQKNPTAFYLCASVKRGQALDTGELFFGEGSRLTVL.

The CDR3 DNA reads as TGTGCCAGCAGCTTGTTGGGAGGGGAAACCTACGAGCAGTACTTC. Residues: CASSLLGGETYEQYF. The chain combines TRBV5-6 with TRBJ2-7, with TRBD2 matching over 7 bases. This CDR3 comprises 15 residues. Germline trimming cut 1 base from V and 2 bases from J; bases unmatched to any gene: 6. Germline V gene sequence: CDR1 SGHDT, CDR2 YYEEEE.